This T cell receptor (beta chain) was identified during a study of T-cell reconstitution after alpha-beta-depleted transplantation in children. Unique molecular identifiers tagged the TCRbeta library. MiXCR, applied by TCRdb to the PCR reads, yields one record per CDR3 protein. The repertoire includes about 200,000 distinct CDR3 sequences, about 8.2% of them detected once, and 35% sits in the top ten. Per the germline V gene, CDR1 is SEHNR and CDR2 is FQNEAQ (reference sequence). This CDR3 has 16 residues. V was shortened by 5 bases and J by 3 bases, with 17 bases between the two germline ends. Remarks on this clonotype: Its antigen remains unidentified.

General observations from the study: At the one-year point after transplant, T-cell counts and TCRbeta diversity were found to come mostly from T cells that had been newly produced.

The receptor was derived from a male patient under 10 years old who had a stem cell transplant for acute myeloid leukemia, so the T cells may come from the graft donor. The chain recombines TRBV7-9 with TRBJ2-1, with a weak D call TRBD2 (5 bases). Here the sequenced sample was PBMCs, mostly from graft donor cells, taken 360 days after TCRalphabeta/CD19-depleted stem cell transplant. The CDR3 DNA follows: TGTGCCAGCAGCCCGAGGCCCGGGATGAACTACAATGAGCAGTTCTTC. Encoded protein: CASSPRPGMNYNEQFF.